The sequence of this T cell receptor beta chain was determined in a study of shared clonotypes between healthy human individuals. Generated by immunoSEQ multiplex PCR, the TCRdb table keeps only in-frame clones and is missing some. The repertoire consists of approximately 2,000,000 clones, with over 85% occurring once and the leading ten covering 1.5% to 2%. Notes on the study in general: Memory subsets generally showed smaller estimated richness than naive subsets did.

The naive CD8 population came from CD45RO-negative cells selected for CCR7, without terminally differentiated effector memory CD45RA+ cells. Details on this clone: Antigen unknown.

The sequenced material came from naive CD8+ T cells from PBMCs. The clonotype originates from a man aged 18 to 30 in good health. Some clones in this sample may be carry-over from other donors' samples.

This CDR3 is CASRTGTASWTEAFF. CDR3 in DNA: TGTGCCAGCAGAACAGGGACCGCCTCGTGGACTGAAGCTTTCTTT. This chain uses TRBV28 with TRBJ1-1; a possible D gene is TRBD1 (6 bases). V lost 6 bases to trimming and J lost 5 bases, with 19 bases between them. CDR1 and CDR2 (germline): MDHEN, SYDVKM. CDR3 length equals 15 residues.